What follows are 25 T cell receptor beta chains derived from one specimen sequenced in a study of read filtering for tumor transcriptome and immune sequencing. From roughly 400 ng of RNA, a library with molecular barcoded alpha/delta and beta/gamma adaptors was made. TCRdb reprocessed the reads with MiXCR, giving one entry per CDR3 protein. The table includes about 86,000 distinct CDR3 sequences, 9% to 15% detected once. The sequenced material came from a population of CD138-negative cells sorted from bone marrow. The receptors derive from a donor at least 40 years old with multiple myeloma.

This clonotype has at least ten counts. The chain joins TRBV20-1 to TRBJ2-1; D gene ambiguous. Trimming left V 0 bases short and J 7 bases short, with 13 bases between. The CDR3 runs to 14 residues. The V gene's germline CDR1 is DFQATT and CDR2 SNEGSKA (reference sequence). Here the CDR3 DNA reads TGCAGTGCTAGAGACCAGGTAGCTGGAAATGAGCAGTTCTTC. Encoded protein: CSARDQVAGNEQFF.

This clonotype was counted ten times or more. The V and J genes are TRBV7-9 and TRBJ2-1; 13 nucleotides align to TRBD2. The V gene end was trimmed by 5 bases and the J gene end by 8 bases; junction bases not matched to a gene: 6. Looked up from germline, CDR1 is SEHNR and CDR2 is FQNEAQ (reference sequence). This CDR3 is built from 15 residues. The CDR3 DNA is TGTGCCAGCAGCGTAGGACTAGCGGGAGTCCATGAGCAGTTCTTC. Translated, it gives CASSVGLAGVHEQFF.

This clonotype was recorded many times. The chain combines TRBV7-9 with TRBJ1-1, with 10 bases fitting TRBD1. There are 16 residues in the CDR3. The J segment lost 1 base and the V segment lost 6 bases, leaving 8 bases of the junction unmatched. Germline V lookup: CDR1 SEHNR, CDR2 FQNEAQ (reference sequence). CDR3 in DNA: TGTGCCAGCAGGGGACAGGGGCCGAAGTCGAACACTGAAGCTTTCTTT. It translates to CASRGQGPKSNTEAFF.

On this clonotype: A read error may be the cause here, since a much bigger clone is one base away. The genes are TRBV11-1 and TRBJ1-2, with TRBD1 matching 8 bases. The CDR3 runs to 14 residues. CDR1 and CDR2 (germline): SGHAT, FQDESV (reference sequence). CDR3 coding DNA: TGTACCAGCAGCTTCCGGGACAGGAAATATGGCTACACCTTC. This translates into CTSSFRDRKYGYTF.

This clonotype was recorded at least ten times. The chain employs TRBV5-1 and TRBJ2-1; D is possibly TRBD2 (6 bases). Germline assignment: CDR1 SGHRS and CDR2 YFSETQ. With 0 bases removed from V and 6 bases from J, the gap between germline ends came to 13 bases. The CDR3 runs 15 residues. CDR3 region: CASSLAGGEGNEQFF. The CDR3 DNA reads as TGCGCCAGCAGCTTGGCCGGGGGAGAGGGCAATGAGCAGTTCTTC.

This clonotype has at least ten counts. The chain joins TRBV4-1 to TRBJ2-3; D possibly corresponds to TRBD2 (5 bases). V lost 0 bases and J lost 5, with 9 bases in between. Germline loops: CDR1 MGHRA, CDR2 YSYEKL. The CDR3 has 14 residues. CDR3 coding DNA: TGCGCCAGCAGCCAAGAGGGAGACGAAGATACGCAGTATTTT. It translates to CASSQEGDEDTQYF.

This clonotype was counted at least ten times. The genes are TRBV2 and TRBJ1-2; no clear D. The length of the CDR3 is 14 residues. V was pared by 3 bases and J by 0 bases, with 8 bases between. Per germline, CDR1 SNHLY and CDR2 FYNNEI. The CDR3 coding sequence is TGTGCCAGCAGTGACTACAGAGCTAACTATGGCTACACCTTC. This gives the protein CASSDYRANYGYTF.

This clonotype was detected many times. The chain links TRBV19 to TRBJ2-6; 13 bases align to TRBD2. This CDR3 has 20 amino acids. J gave up 1 base and V 6 bases, and 12 bases lay outside the gene matches. CDR1 is LNHDA, CDR2 SQIVND, per germline (reference sequence). CDR3 loop: CASSPEGLAGKVSGANVLTF. Written as DNA, the CDR3 is TGTGCCAGTAGCCCCGAGGGACTAGCGGGAAAAGTGTCTGGGGCCAACGTCCTGACTTTC.

With respect to this clonotype: Given a much more abundant clone one base away, this may be a read error. CDR3: CASSLDTGELFF. DNA for the CDR3: TGTGCCAGCAGCCTGGACACCGGGGAGCTGTTTTTT. The gene calls are TRBV7-3 and TRBJ2-2; D gene ambiguous. Germline V lookup: CDR1 SGHTA, CDR2 FQGTGA. The germline V and J ends were trimmed by 5 bases and 3 bases, with 4 bases remaining between them. The CDR3 runs to 12 residues.

The table lists this clonotype with many counts. The chain has TRBV29-1 and TRBJ2-5, with 10 bases matching TRBD2. In germline, CDR1 is SQVTM, CDR2 ANQGSEA. The CDR3 has 13 residues. Trimming removed 6 bases from V and 4 bases from J; junction bases left unmatched: 5. The CDR3 DNA reads TGCAGCGTGGGTACTAGCGGGACAGAGACCCAGTACTTC. Its protein product is CSVGTSGTETQYF.

The rearrangement joins TRBV12-3 or TRBV12-4 to TRBJ1-1; 10 positions agree with TRBD1. The CDR3 loop spans 16 amino acids. The V gene end was trimmed by 5 bases and the J gene end by 3 bases; junction bases not matched to a gene: 9. Written as DNA, the CDR3 is TGTGCCAGCAGTCGAGGACAGGGGGTTGTGTACACTGAAGCTTTCTTT. Protein product: CASSRGQGVVYTEAFF.

This clonotype came up many times. The gene calls are TRBV12-3 or TRBV12-4 and TRBJ2-1; 8 bases map to TRBD2. The CDR3 loop spans 13 amino acids. With 3 bases clipped from V and 8 bases from J, the junction kept 3 bases outside the gene matches. The CDR3 coding sequence is TGTGCCAGCAGTTTTCGGGGGGGCGATGAGCAGTTCTTC. It translates to CASSFRGGDEQFF.

This clonotype was counted ten times or more. At one boundary the junction diverges from the germline segment, which might be a read error. This chain connects TRBV7-7 to TRBJ2-5; weak D call: TRBD2 (6 bases). The CDR3 extends over 16 amino acids. Germline V gene sequence: CDR1 SSHAT, CDR2 FNYEAQ (reference sequence). This chain's CDR3 is CASSVGPLGRQETQYF. CDR3 DNA sequence: TGTGCTAGCAGCGTCGGACCACTAGGGAGGCAAGAGACCCAGTACTTC. Full variable domain (remainder filled in from reference TRBV7-7 and TRBJ2-5): GAGVSQSPRYKVTKRGQDVTLRCDPISSHATLYWYQQALGQGPEFLTYFNYEAQPDKSGLPSDRFSAERPEGSISTLTIQRTEQRDSAMYRCASSVGPLGRQETQYFGPGTRLLVL.

This clonotype was counted a few times. The rearrangement links TRBV11-2 to TRBJ2-7; D unresolved. Deletions cut 6 bases from V and 3 bases from J, with 12 bases between. CDR1 SGHAT and CDR2 FQNNGV come from the germline V gene. This CDR3 comprises 13 residues. CDR3 coding DNA: TGTGCCAGCAGAAAGCCACCGAACTACGAGCAGTACTTC. This gives the protein CASRKPPNYEQYF.

This clonotype was seen a few times. A much larger clone differs by one base, so this may be a read error. The gene calls are TRBV5-1 and TRBJ2-5, with 8 bases lining up with TRBD1. Trimming at V came to 6 bases and at J to 4 bases, leaving 8 bases not matched to a gene. Germline CDR1 and CDR2: SGHRS and YFSETQ. CDR3 length: 14 amino acids. The CDR3 DNA sequence: TGCGCCAGCAACATGGGACAGGTGGGAGAGACCCAGTACTTC. This translates into CASNMGQVGETQYF.

Many counts were recorded for this clonotype. The chain joins TRBV28 to TRBJ2-7; 9 nucleotides align to TRBD2. The CDR3 contains 16 residues. Trimming cost V 1 base and J 0 bases; bases outside gene matches: 4. Germline CDR1 reads MDHEN; CDR2 reads SYDVKM. CDR3 coding DNA: TGTGCCAGCAGTTTATTGAGTAGCGGGAGCTCCTACGAGCAGTACTTC. Translated, it gives CASSLLSSGSSYEQYF.

This clonotype was seen ten or more times. The chain carries TRBV20-1 and TRBJ1-1; no reliable D call. This CDR3 region has 14 residues. Trimming left V 4 bases short and J 10 bases short, with 22 bases between. The germline V gene encodes CDR1 DFQATT and CDR2 SNEGSKA (reference sequence). CDR3 in DNA: TGCAGTGCTACCAGACCCGAGGGCGTTGGCGGAGCTTTCTTT. Its protein is CSATRPEGVGGAFF.

This clonotype has a count of ten or more. The chain combines TRBV7-9 with TRBJ2-5; D gene unclear. CDR3 size: 14 residues. V was shortened by 2 bases and J by 1 base, with 8 bases between the two germline ends. Looked up from germline, CDR1 is SEHNR and CDR2 is FQNEAQ (reference sequence). The CDR3 loop reads CASSLTQIQETQYF. In nucleotides, the CDR3 is TGTGCCAGCAGCTTAACACAGATCCAAGAGACCCAGTACTTC.

This chain links TRBV29-1 with TRBJ2-1; 7 bases match TRBD1. Germline CDR1 reads SQVTM; CDR2 reads ANQGSEA. The V segment lost 7 bases and the J segment 1 base; nucleotides outside the gene matches: 7. The CDR3 spans 14 residues. The CDR3 here is CSGKDRKSYNEQFF. CDR3 bases: TGCAGCGGCAAGGACAGGAAATCCTACAATGAGCAGTTCTTC.

This clonotype has more than one count but fewer than ten. A read error may explain this, as a much larger clone is one base away. This chain links TRBV5-5 with TRBJ1-1, with 10 bases matching TRBD1. CDR3 length equals 16 residues. V shed 4 bases and J 0 bases; nucleotides not matched to a gene: 6. Looked up from germline, CDR1 is SGHKS and CDR2 is YYEKEE (reference sequence). The CDR3 sequence is CASSPTGGPMNTEAFF. The CDR3 nucleotides are TGTGCCAGCAGCCCGACAGGGGGCCCGATGAACACTGAAGCTTTCTTT.

Worth noting for this clonotype: This could be a read error, since a much larger clone is one nucleotide away. The chain joins TRBV29-1 to TRBJ2-3; D is possibly TRBD1 (6 bases). Per germline, CDR1 SQVTM and CDR2 ANQGSEA. CDR3 length: 12 residues. CDR3 nucleotides: TGCAGCGTTGATGGGGGCACAGATACGCCGTATTTT. It yields the protein CSVDGGTDTPYF.

The chain carries TRBV30 and TRBJ1-1, with 7 bases matching TRBD1. CDR3 size: 14 residues. Germline trimming cut 5 bases from V and 7 bases from J; bases unmatched to any gene: 13. In germline, CDR1 is GTSNPN, CDR2 SVGIG (reference sequence). The CDR3 sequence: CAWGGGVQGFEAFF. The CDR3 coding sequence is TGTGCCTGGGGGGGGGGTGTACAGGGGTTTGAAGCTTTCTTT. Based on the CDR3 plus reference TRBV30 and TRBJ1-1, the full variable domain is SQTIHQWPATLVQPVGSPLSLECTVEGTSNPNLYWYRQAAGRGLQLLFYSVGIGQISSEVPQNLSASRPQDRQFILSSKKLLLSDSGFYLCAWGGGVQGFEAFFGQGTRLTVV.

The sample holds many counts of this clonotype. The genes are TRBV5-1 and TRBJ2-5, with TRBD1 identical over 7 bases. The CDR3 is made up of 15 amino acids. V dropped 0 bases and J dropped 5; count of bases not matched to a gene: 7. CDR1 and CDR2 from the germline V gene are SGHRS and YFSETQ. CDR3 bases: TGCGCCAGCAGCTTGGGGCAGGGGGTGCGGGAGACCCAGTACTTC. It yields the protein CASSLGQGVRETQYF.

This clonotype was seen at least ten times. The chain employs TRBV28 and TRBJ2-5, with TRBD1 matching 10 bases. Germline CDR1 is MDHEN and CDR2 is SYDVKM. The CDR3 sequence is 14 residues long. Germline trimming cut 3 bases from V and 11 bases from J; bases unmatched to any gene: 9. Here the CDR3 reads CASSLGDRGRVQYF. DNA of the CDR3: TGTGCCAGCAGTTTGGGGGACAGGGGCCGCGTGCAGTACTTC. The full variable domain, rest sourced from reference TRBV28 and TRBJ2-5, is DVKVTQSSRYLVKRTGEKVFLECVQDMDHENMFWYRQDPGLGLRLIYFSYDVKMKEKGDIPEGYSVSREKKERFSLILESASTNQTSMYLCASSLGDRGRVQYFGPGTRLLVL.

This clonotype was picked up many times. This chain joins TRBV2 and TRBJ2-6; 8 nucleotides line up with TRBD2. This CDR3 comprises 18 residues. Trimming took 1 base from V and 0 from J; bases not matched to a gene: 5. Germline loops: CDR1 SNHLY, CDR2 FYNNEI. CDR3 residues: CASSEGSGGPSGANVLTF. CDR3 coding DNA: TGTGCCAGCAGTGAAGGCAGCGGGGGACCCTCTGGGGCCAACGTCCTGACTTTC.